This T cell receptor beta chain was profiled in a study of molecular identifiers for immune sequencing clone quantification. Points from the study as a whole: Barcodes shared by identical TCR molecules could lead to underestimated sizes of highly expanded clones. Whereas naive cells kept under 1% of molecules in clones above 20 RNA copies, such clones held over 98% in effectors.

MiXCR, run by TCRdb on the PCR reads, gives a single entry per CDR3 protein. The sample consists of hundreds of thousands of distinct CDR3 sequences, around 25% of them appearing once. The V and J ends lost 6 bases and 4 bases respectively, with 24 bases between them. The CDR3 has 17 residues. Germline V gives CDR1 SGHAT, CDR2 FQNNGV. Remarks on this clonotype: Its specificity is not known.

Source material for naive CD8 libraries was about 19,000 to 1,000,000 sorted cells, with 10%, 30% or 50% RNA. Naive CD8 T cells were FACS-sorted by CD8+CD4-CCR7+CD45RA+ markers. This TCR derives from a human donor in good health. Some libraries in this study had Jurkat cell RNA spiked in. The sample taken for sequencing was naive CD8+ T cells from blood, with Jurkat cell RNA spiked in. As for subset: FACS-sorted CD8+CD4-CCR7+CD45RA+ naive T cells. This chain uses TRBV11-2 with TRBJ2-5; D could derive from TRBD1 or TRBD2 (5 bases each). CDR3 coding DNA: TGTGCCAGCAGTCACAATGCCGGGGCAAGAGGGCGAGAGACCCAGTACTTC. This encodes CASSHNAGARGRETQYF.